The 26 T cell receptor beta chains below all came from one sample that was sequenced in a study of TIL therapy for anti-PD-1-resistant metastatic lung cancer. Time point noted: pre-treatment sample, taken before nivolumab and TIL therapy. The libraries were made with immunoSEQ v3. Assay: immunoSEQ multiplex PCR; the TCRdb copy retains only in-frame clones and omits some. Of about 12,000 clones in the sample, more than 75% were seen once. The sample was blood, taken at baseline. These receptors were taken from a person between 30 and 80 years old with non-small cell lung cancer.

The chain carries TRBV5-4 and TRBJ2-3; a possible D gene is TRBD2 (6 bases). The germline V and J ends were trimmed by 4 bases and 3 bases, with 15 bases remaining between them. CDR1 and CDR2 from the germline V gene are SGHNT and YYREEE (reference sequence). This CDR3 is 15 amino acids long. In nucleotides, the CDR3 is TGTGCCAGCAGCGGTGGGGCGGGATGGACAGATACGCAGTATTTT. Amino acid sequence: CASSGGAGWTDTQYF.

The V and J genes are TRBV15 and TRBJ2-7; D unresolved. CDR1 LNHNV and CDR2 YYDKDF come from the germline V gene (reference sequence). The CDR3 consists of 15 residues. Trimming cost V 3 bases and J 0 bases, with 12 bases left between them. In DNA, the CDR3 is TGTGCCACCAGCAGGACGAGCTCGGGCTCCTACGAGCAGTACTTC. This encodes CATSRTSSGSYEQYF. Variable domain in full (rest from reference TRBV15 and TRBJ2-7): DAMVIQNPRYQVTQFGKPVTLSCSQTLNHNVMYWYQQKSSQAPKLLFHYYDKDFNNEADTPDNFQSRRPNTSFCFLDIRSPGLGDTAMYLCATSRTSSGSYEQYFGPGTRLTVT.

The chain links TRBV5-6 to TRBJ2-1; D might be TRBD2 (6 bases). The germline V gene has CDR1 SGHDT and CDR2 YYEEEE. The CDR3 totals 17 residues. Deletions cut 4 bases from V and 7 bases from J, with 24 bases between. CDR3 sequence (DNA): TGTGCCAGCAGCCGTTCGAGGGCCGGGACTGGATGGAATGAGCAGTTCTTC. This codes for CASSRSRAGTGWNEQFF.

The chain joins TRBV7-7 to TRBJ2-5; 10 nucleotides line up with TRBD2. Gene TRBJ2-7 matches the end of the DNA better, so the J call may be wrong. The CDR3 contains 14 residues. Germline V gene sequence: CDR1 SSHAT, CDR2 FNYEAQ (reference sequence). CDR3 residues: CASSASGRPNEQYF. The CDR3 DNA reads TGTGCCAGCAGCGCTAGCGGGAGACCCAACGAGCAGTACTTC.

The V and J genes are TRBV15 and TRBJ1-6; D is uncertain. This CDR3 has 15 residues. Deletions cut 4 bases from V and 6 bases from J, with 13 bases between. Germline V gene data show CDR1 as LNHNV and CDR2 as YYDKDF (reference sequence). The CDR3, as DNA: TGTGCCACCAGCATAGACCCCCCTTTTAATTCACCCCTCCACTTT. The encoded protein is CATSIDPPFNSPLHF.

The chain combines TRBV19 with TRBJ2-2, with 7 positions matching TRBD2. Germline CDR1 reads LNHDA; CDR2 reads SQIVND (reference sequence). CDR3 length equals 15 residues. V was pared by 7 bases and J by 1 base, with 6 bases of the junction left unmatched. DNA for the CDR3: TGTGCCAGTATGGGCCTAGCGGTGAACACCGGGGAGCTGTTTTTT. Its protein product is CASMGLAVNTGELFF.

The V call is TRBV2, the J call TRBJ1-5; D is unresolved. The CDR3 contains 14 residues. Germline V gene sequence: CDR1 SNHLY, CDR2 FYNNEI. Trimming removed 2 bases from V and 4 bases from J, with 9 bases in between. The CDR3 nucleotides are TGTGCCAGCAGTGAATTTGGCAGAAATCAGCCCCAGCATTTT. Protein product: CASSEFGRNQPQHF.

V usage is TRBV12-5 and J usage is TRBJ2-7; 7 bases fit TRBD2. J lost 2 bases, V lost 5 bases, and 18 bases had no gene match. The V gene's germline CDR1 is LGHNT and CDR2 FRNRAP. CDR3 size: 18 residues. CDR3 coding DNA: TGTGCTAGTGGTACGACTACCACGGGACTACGGTCTACCTACGAGCAGTACTTC. Translated, it gives CASGTTTTGLRSTYEQYF.

J is TRBJ2-4 and V is TRBV7-6; either TRBD1 or TRBD2 may supply D (6 bases each). The CDR3 spans 15 residues. The V gene's germline CDR1 is SGHVS and CDR2 FNYEAQ. V was shortened by 1 base and J by 7 bases, with 14 bases between the two germline ends. For the CDR3, the DNA is TGTGCCAGCAGCTTAGAGGTGGTAGGGGGGAACATTCAGTACTTC. This encodes CASSLEVVGGNIQYF.

This clone was observed a handful of times. This chain connects TRBV28 to TRBJ2-7; 8 bases match TRBD1. The V segment lost 6 bases and the J segment 7 bases; nucleotides outside the gene matches: 11. The CDR3 consists of 14 residues. In germline, CDR1 is MDHEN, CDR2 SYDVKM. CDR3 amino acids: CASSLDRYRGEQYF. In nucleotides, the CDR3 is TGTGCCAGCAGCCTCGACCGATACAGGGGGGAGCAGTACTTC.

The V gene is TRBV4-2, the J gene TRBJ1-6; no clear D. Germline assignment: CDR1 LGHNA and CDR2 YNFKEQ. The CDR3 has 16 amino acids. Deletions cut 3 bases from V and 13 bases from J, with 22 bases between. Here the CDR3 reads CASSHSVALQIHPLHF. The CDR3 coding sequence is TGTGCCAGCAGCCATTCGGTTGCCTTACAGATTCACCCCCTCCACTTT.

This chain joins TRBV21-1 and TRBJ2-1; TRBD2, as called in the table, went unchecked against the DNA. TRBV21-1 is marked as a pseudogene. The CDR3 covers 18 residues. This chain's CDR3 is CASSIGLTLAGDVNEQFF. For the CDR3, the DNA is TGTGCCAGCAGCATTGGCCTTACCCTAGCGGGAGATGTCAATGAGCAGTTCTTC.

This clone was seen a few times. The rearrangement joins TRBV12-5 to TRBJ1-1; no clear D. Germline CDR1 LGHNT, CDR2 FRNRAP. V lost 0 bases and J lost 7, with 6 bases in between. The CDR3 runs to 12 residues. DNA of the CDR3: TGTGCTAGTGGTTTGGTAGCCTTTGAAGCTTTCTTT. Residues: CASGLVAFEAFF.

The J gene is TRBJ2-4, the V gene TRBV2; TRBD1 matches 7 bases. Germline V gene lookup returns CDR1 SNHLY and CDR2 FYNNEI. CDR3 length: 15 amino acids. V was clipped by 5 bases and J by 2 bases; unmatched bases: 6. Here the CDR3 reads CASSIQGVTKNIQYF. The CDR3 coding sequence is TGTGCCAGCAGTATTCAGGGGGTAACCAAAAACATTCAGTACTTC.

CDR3 residues: CAWYRVVNTEAFF. As DNA, the CDR3 is TGTGCCTGGTACAGGGTGGTGAACACTGAAGCTTTCTTT. V is TRBV30 and J is TRBJ1-1, with D possibly being TRBD1 (6 bases). Germline V gene lookup returns CDR1 GTSNPN and CDR2 SVGIG (reference sequence). The CDR3 is made up of 13 amino acids. Trimming took 5 bases from V and 0 from J, leaving 10 bases between them. Complete variable domain (other parts from reference TRBV30 and TRBJ1-1): SQTIHQWPATLVQPVGSPLSLECTVEGTSNPNLYWYRQAAGRGLQLLFYSVGIGQISSEVPQNLSASRPQDRQFILSSKKLLLSDSGFYLCAWYRVVNTEAFFGQGTRLTVV.

This clone was seen just once. The chain carries TRBV6-1 and TRBJ2-7; D perhaps matches TRBD1 (5 bases). The germline gives CDR1 MNHNS, CDR2 SASEGT. V shed 7 bases and J shed 0 bases, with 13 bases lying between them. This CDR3 is built from 14 residues. CDR3 DNA sequence: TGTGCCAGCAATCTACAGGTGGACTCCTACGAGCAGTACTTC. This encodes CASNLQVDSYEQYF.

The table lists this clone with a few counts. V is TRBV19 and J is TRBJ1-2; 7 bases are shared with TRBD1. The CDR3 extends over 14 amino acids. CDR1 LNHDA and CDR2 SQIVND come from the germline V gene (reference sequence). Trimming at V came to 5 bases and at J to 4 bases, leaving 7 bases not matched to a gene. DNA of the CDR3: TGTGCCAGTAGTCACTTCGACAGGGCCTATGGCTACACCTTC. As protein: CASSHFDRAYGYTF.

CDR3 DNA sequence: TGTGCCAGCAGTGACTCGACTAGCGGGAGCACAGATACGCAGTATTTT. Residues: CASSDSTSGSTDTQYF. The J gene is TRBJ2-3, the V gene TRBV6-4; 10 positions agree with TRBD2. The germline V gene has CDR1 MRHNA and CDR2 SNTAGT. This CDR3 contains 16 residues. V dropped 0 bases and J dropped 0; count of bases not matched to a gene: 0.

The rearrangement uses TRBV5-6 and TRBJ2-1; tentative D call: TRBD2 (5 bases). The V and J ends lost 0 bases and 0 bases respectively, with 10 bases between them. Germline CDR1 SGHDT, CDR2 YYEEEE. This CDR3 is 16 amino acids long. In nucleotides, the CDR3 is TGTGCCAGCAGCTTGGGGCTAGCTTCCTCCTACAATGAGCAGTTCTTC. It yields the protein CASSLGLASSYNEQFF.

This clone was found a few times. This chain uses TRBV6-6 with TRBJ2-2; TRBD2 aligns across 10 bases. The CDR3 extends over 15 amino acids. The germline V gene encodes CDR1 MNHNY and CDR2 SVGAGI (reference sequence). The junction had 6 bases not matched to a gene; V was cut back by 5 bases and J by 6 bases. CDR3 sequence (DNA): TGTGCCAGCAGTGTAGCGGGAGGAACGTCCGGGGAGCTGTTTTTT. It codes for CASSVAGGTSGELFF.

This rearrangement joins TRBV2 to TRBJ2-7; D might be TRBD2 (7 bases). The germline gives CDR1 SNHLY, CDR2 FYNNEI. Trimming left V 8 bases short and J 4 bases short, with 27 bases between. CDR3 size: 17 residues. As DNA, the CDR3 is TGTGCCAGCGGGGGGGGACAACCTTGGGGCTCTTCTTACGAGCAGTACTTC. It translates to CASGGGQPWGSSYEQYF.

This clone was seen a handful of times. The rearrangement uses TRBV19 and TRBJ2-1; 12 positions match TRBD2. CDR3 length: 14 residues. Germline lookup yields CDR1 LNHDA and CDR2 SQIVND (reference sequence). The V segment lost 3 bases and the J segment 6 bases; nucleotides outside the gene matches: 0. Here the CDR3 DNA reads TGTGCCAGTAGTATGGGACTAGCGGGCAATGAGCAGTTCTTC. Residues: CASSMGLAGNEQFF.

This chain connects TRBV11-3 to TRBJ2-1, with TRBD2 identical over 8 bases. With 1 base clipped from V and 4 bases from J, the junction kept 3 bases outside the gene matches. This CDR3 has 15 amino acids. Per germline, CDR1 SGHNT and CDR2 YENEEA. CDR3 coding DNA: TGTGCCAGCAGCTTAGGCTCTAGCGGGTACAATGAGCAGTTCTTC. Its protein product is CASSLGSSGYNEQFF. Based on the CDR3 plus reference TRBV11-3 and TRBJ2-1, the full variable domain is EAGVVQSPRYKIIEKKQPVAFWCNPISGHNTLYWYLQNLGQGPELLIRYENEEAVDDSQLPKDRFSAERLKGVDSTLKIQPAELGDSAVYLCASSLGSSGYNEQFFGPGTRLTVL.

This rearrangement joins TRBV6-5 to TRBJ1-1, with TRBD1 matching 7 bases. The CDR3 has 15 amino acids. V shed 2 bases, J shed 5 bases, and the junction held 8 bases outside the gene matches. The germline CDR1 and CDR2 sequences are MNHEY and SVGAGI. The CDR3 DNA sequence: TGTGCCAGCAGTTACACCCTCAGGGGGATGACTGAAGCTTTCTTT. It yields the protein CASSYTLRGMTEAFF.

The chain recombines TRBV7-2 with TRBJ2-1, with no clear D. Germline CDR1 reads SGHTA; CDR2 reads FQGNSA. The CDR3 is 16 amino acids. V lost 4 bases and J lost 0, with 13 bases in between. The CDR3, as DNA: TGTGCCAGCAGCTGGGGTGCTACCGGCTCCTACAATGAGCAGTTCTTC. Protein product: CASSWGATGSYNEQFF.

This sequence joins TRBV7-9 and TRBJ2-7, with D tentatively TRBD1 (6 bases). With 5 bases removed from V and 6 bases from J, the gap between germline ends came to 17 bases. Germline CDR1 reads SEHNR; CDR2 reads FQNEAQ (reference sequence). The length of the CDR3 is 14 residues. CDR3 in amino acids: CASSPENRASEQYF. DNA of the CDR3: TGTGCCAGCAGCCCCGAAAACAGGGCGTCCGAGCAGTACTTC.